These T cell receptor beta chains were read from a single sample in a study of shared clonotypes between healthy human individuals. This table comes from immunoSEQ multiplex PCR, and its TCRdb copy is limited to in-frame clones, with some not included. The table has 400,000 to 500,000 clones, approximately 79% seen once. The sequencing sample was made of PBMCs. The receptors were sampled from a woman between 40 and 50 years old in good health. Some clones in this sample may be carry-over from other donors' samples. The CDR3 runs from the conserved cysteine through the conserved F or W. A D gene is named only where the DNA matches it firmly. A clone size is listed for some rows: how often the clone was seen (once, few, many), or a class if it is expanded.

TRBJ1-2	NA	NA	TRBV19	TGTGCCAGTAGTACTCGGGGCTCCTCCTATGGCTACACCTTC	CASSTRGSSYGYTF
TRBJ2-7	NA	TRBD1	TRBV4-1	TGCGCCAGCAGCCAAGAAACCGGGACAGGGGGGTACGAGCAGTACTTC	CASSQETGTGGYEQYF
TRBJ1-5	NA	NA	TRBV6-6	TGTGCCAGCAGTTCCTCCTGGCAGCCCCAGCATTTT	CASSSSWQPQHF
TRBJ1-4	NA	NA	TRBV15	TGTGCCACCAGCAGAGCACAACGTGGGACTGGCGAAAAACTGTTTTTT	CATSRAQRGTGEKLFF
TRBJ1-5	NA	TRBD1	TRBV7-2	TGTGCCAGCAGCTCTGGACAGGAGGAAGGCAATCAGCCCCAGCATTTT	CASSSGQEEGNQPQHF
TRBJ2-1	NA	NA	TRBV5-1	TGCGCCAGCAGCTTGGATGTGGGTCGGAATGAGCAGTTCTTC	CASSLDVGRNEQFF
TRBJ2-7	NA	NA	TRBV7-2	TGTGCCAGCAGCTCGAATGTCCTACGCGAGCAGTACTTC	CASSSNVLREQYF
TRBJ2-5	once	TRBD2	TRBV2	TGTGCCAGCAGGGAGGGACTAGTAGCCGAGACCCAGTACTTC	CASREGLVAETQYF
TRBJ2-1	NA	TRBD1	TRBV6-5	TGTGCCAGCAGTAGAGGGACAGGTCCCAATGAGCAGTTCTTC	CASSRGTGPNEQFF
TRBJ2-7	NA	TRBD2	TRBV11-3	TGTGCCAGCAGCTCCGAAAACAGGACTAGCGCCGAATCCTACGAGCAGTACTTC	CASSSENRTSAESYEQYF
TRBJ2-3	NA	TRBD1	TRBV5-1	TGCGCCAGCAGCATAGGGACAGCCGCCACAGATACGCAGTATTTT	CASSIGTAATDTQYF
TRBJ1-1	many	NA	TRBV29-1	TGCAGCGTTGAAGATCCCAACGGGAGGGGGATGGGCACTGAAGCTTTCTTT	CSVEDPNGRGMGTEAFF
TRBJ2-1	many	NA	TRBV6-4	TGTGCCAGCAGTGACTCGACCCAGGGTTCCAATGAGCAGTTCTTC	CASSDSTQGSNEQFF
TRBJ1-1	NA	NA	TRBV7-9	TGTGCCAGCAGCCGCGTTGTTCAAGGGACTGAAGCTTTCTTT	CASSRVVQGTEAFF
TRBJ1-1	NA	NA	TRBV19	TGTGCCGTACGGAGGCAGGTGAACACTGAAGCTTTCTTT	CAVRRQVNTEAFF
TRBJ1-1	few	TRBD1	TRBV5-1	TGCGCCAGCAGCCGGACAGGGCCGGTGAACACTGAAGCTTTCTTT	CASSRTGPVNTEAFF
TRBJ2-7	few	NA	TRBV27	TGTGCCTCCTCCCGGGGACTGAACTACGAGCAGTACTTC	CASSRGLNYEQYF
TRBJ1-2	NA	NA	TRBV9	TGTGCCAGCAGCGTAGCTTCAGCAAACTATGGCTACACCTTC	CASSVASANYGYTF
TRBJ2-3	NA	NA	TRBV19	TGTGCCAGTAGTATAGCATCGGCATCAGATACGCAGTATTTT	CASSIASASDTQYF
TRBJ2-2	few	TRBD2	TRBV6-1	TGTGCCAGCAGTGAACTAGCGGGAGGGCCCGGGGAGCTGTTTTTT	CASSELAGGPGELFF
TRBJ1-5	NA	TRBD1	TRBV6-1	TGTGCCAGCCTGAGGGGGCCCCTTAGCAATCAGCCCCAGCATTTT	CASLRGPLSNQPQHF
TRBJ2-7	many	TRBD2	TRBV19	TGTGCCAGTACTTCGCCGGGACTAATCTACGAGCAGTACTTC	CASTSPGLIYEQYF
TRBJ2-7	NA	NA	TRBV5-1	TGCGCCAGCAGCAACCGGGGGCGAAGCTACGAGCAGTACTTC	CASSNRGRSYEQYF
TRBJ2-7	NA	TRBD1	TRBV28	TGTGCCAGCAGTCCAGTGGGGACAGGGTTCTTCGGAGGCGAGCAGTACTTC	CASSPVGTGFFGGEQYF
TRBJ1-2	NA	TRBD1	TRBV19	TGTGCCAGTAGTCCCCGGGACAGGGCGCGGGCTTATGGCTACACCTTC	CASSPRDRARAYGYTF
TRBJ2-2	NA	NA	TRBV10-1	TGCGCCAGCAGTCCGGGTGGTGGAACCCCGAGCCGCGACCCCGGGGAGCTGTTTTTT	CASSPGGGTPSRDPGELFF
TRBJ2-1	few	TRBD1	TRBV29-1	TGCAGCGTCGCCAAATTGGGGACAGGGGACAATGAGCAGTTCTTC	CSVAKLGTGDNEQFF
TRBJ2-7	few	TRBD2	TRBV10-2	TGCGCCAGCAGCGCCTGGACTAGCGGGAGGGTAAACGAGCAGTACTTC	CASSAWTSGRVNEQYF
TRBJ1-3	NA	NA	TRBV4-1	TGCGCCAGCAGCCAAGGTCGGGCCCGCCGAGGCCCCTCTGGAAACACCATATATTTT	CASSQGRARRGPSGNTIYF
TRBJ2-7	NA	NA	TRBV4-3	TGCGCCAGCAGCCAAGAGGGTACCAGCTCCTACGAGCAGTACTTC	CASSQEGTSSYEQYF
TRBJ1-1	few	NA	TRBV10-1	TGCGCCAGCAGTGAGTACGGGACTGAAGCTTTCTTT	CASSEYGTEAFF
TRBJ2-3	NA	NA	TRBV27	TGTGCCAGTCAGACTCATTCAGTGGAAGATACGCAGTATTTT	CASQTHSVEDTQYF
TRBJ1-4	once	TRBD1	TRBV2	TGTGCCAGCATGGACAGGGGGAGAGAAAAACTGTTTTTT	CASMDRGREKLFF
TRBJ2-3	NA	TRBD2	TRBV2	TGTGCCAGCAGGGCCCTAGCGGCAGGGACAGATACGCAGTATTTT	CASRALAAGTDTQYF
TRBJ2-7	once	TRBD1	TRBV7-8	TGTGCCAGCAGTACGACAGGGGCCTACGAGCAGTACTTC	CASSTTGAYEQYF
TRBJ2-2	NA	NA	TRBV13	TGTGCCAGCAGCTTAGGATTTCGGGACACCGGGGAGCTGTTTTTT	CASSLGFRDTGELFF
TRBJ1-2	NA	NA	TRBV7-3	TGTGCCAGCAGCCCCGGCCCGGATGGCTATGGCTACACCTTC	CASSPGPDGYGYTF
TRBJ1-4	NA	NA	TRBV7-8	TGTGCCAGCAGCATTATAAATGAAAAACTGTTTTTT	CASSIINEKLFF
TRBJ1-2	NA	NA	TRBV6-6	TGTGCCAGCAGTTACGAGGGTTTTAGAGGCTACACCTTC	CASSYEGFRGYTF
TRBJ2-7	NA	TRBD1	TRBV5-1	TGCGCCAGCAGCCCTGGAACTTGGGACAGGGACTACGAGCAGTACTTC	CASSPGTWDRDYEQYF
TRBJ2-5	NA	TRBD2	TRBV4-3	TGCGCCAGCAGCCAAGGTAGCAGCGGGAGGGCCTTGGAGACCCAGTACTTC	CASSQGSSGRALETQYF
TRBJ2-1	NA	NA	TRBV7-9	TGTGCCAGCAGTACTTCTACGGGAGTTTACAATGAGCAGTTCTTC	CASSTSTGVYNEQFF
TRBJ2-7	NA	TRBD2	TRBV7-2	TGTGCCAGCAGCTCTGCATGGGCTAGCGGGTTCTACGAGCAGTACTTC	CASSSAWASGFYEQYF
TRBJ2-7	once	TRBD2	TRBV27	TGTGCCAGCAGTTGGACTAGCGGGAGGTACGAGCAGTACTTC	CASSWTSGRYEQYF
TRBJ2-1	NA	TRBD2	TRBV15	TGTGCCACCAGCAGAGGTAGCGGGAGGGCCTACAATGAGCAGTTCTTC	CATSRGSGRAYNEQFF
TRBJ1-5	NA	NA	TRBV30	TGTGCCTGGAGTGTCGGGGGGAATCAGCCCCAGCATTTT	CAWSVGGNQPQHF
TRBJ1-1	few	NA	TRBV5-1	TGCGCCAGCAGCAGTACACGGAACACTGAAGCTTTCTTT	CASSSTRNTEAFF
TRBJ2-3	NA	NA	TRBV2	TGTGCCAGCCGGGGCCAAAACACAGATACGCAGTATTTT	CASRGQNTDTQYF
TRBJ2-1	NA	TRBD2	TRBV5-6	TGTGCCAGCAGCTTGTTGGCGGGAGGAGGATACAATGAGCAGTTCTTC	CASSLLAGGGYNEQFF
TRBJ1-2	few	NA	TRBV5-1	TGCGCCAGCAGCTTGGGCCCAGGGGCTAACTATGGCTACACCTTC	CASSLGPGANYGYTF
TRBJ2-1	NA	TRBD2	TRBV9	TGTGCCAGCAGCGCCCGGGGGACTAGCGGGAGGGCCGCGTACAATGAGCAGTTCTTC	CASSARGTSGRAAYNEQFF
TRBJ2-7	NA	NA	TRBV7-9	TGTGCCAGCAGCTCCGGGACTTTGAGCTCCTACGAGCAGTACTTC	CASSSGTLSSYEQYF